Reported below is one TCR beta chain. Method: immunoSEQ multiplex PCR; TCRdb's copy keeps in-frame clones and lacks some. The data hold about 160,000 clones, with approximately 94% observed a single time. The sample comes from a study of control samples from healthy donors and cancer patients. Source material: blood. The sequence derives from a middle-aged woman in good health.

The CDR3 sequence is CASRLAAGNTIYF. In nucleotides, the CDR3 is TGTGCCAGCAGACTGGCGGCTGGAAACACCATATATTTT. The chain employs TRBV28 and TRBJ1-3; D remains unclear. V lost 6 bases to trimming and J lost 2 bases, with 8 bases between them. The CDR3 covers 13 residues. The germline V gene has CDR1 MDHEN and CDR2 SYDVKM.